This T cell receptor (beta chain) appears in the sequencing data of a study of blood T cell repertoires in COVID-19. Across the study: Collection of acute and convalescent COVID-19 samples took place in the United States, Italy and Spain. PBMCs, B-cell-depleted T cells, or T cells were the source of the cDNA or gDNA that made up the material.

This CDR3 spans 18 amino acids. V shed 2 bases, J shed 2 bases, and the junction held 11 bases outside the gene matches. CDR1 is MDHEN, CDR2 SYDVKM, per germline. Under the authors' procedure: Reference gene primers were amplified, and this amplification served to estimate nucleated cell counts. This table comes from immunoSEQ multiplex PCR, and its TCRdb copy is limited to in-frame clones, with some not included. That table gives V, J and clone size, and the DNA gave D and trimming. The sample has about 250,000 clones, approximately 86% seen once. The receptor's source is a woman aged 25 to 39 with acute or convalescent COVID-19. The sequencing sample was made of peripheral blood. The chain couples TRBV28 to TRBJ1-4; 7 bases are shared with TRBD1. The CDR3 region has the DNA TGTGCCAGCAGTTTAAGGCAGACAGGGTTTGGGACTAATGAAAAACTGTTTTTT. It yields the protein CASSLRQTGFGTNEKLFF.